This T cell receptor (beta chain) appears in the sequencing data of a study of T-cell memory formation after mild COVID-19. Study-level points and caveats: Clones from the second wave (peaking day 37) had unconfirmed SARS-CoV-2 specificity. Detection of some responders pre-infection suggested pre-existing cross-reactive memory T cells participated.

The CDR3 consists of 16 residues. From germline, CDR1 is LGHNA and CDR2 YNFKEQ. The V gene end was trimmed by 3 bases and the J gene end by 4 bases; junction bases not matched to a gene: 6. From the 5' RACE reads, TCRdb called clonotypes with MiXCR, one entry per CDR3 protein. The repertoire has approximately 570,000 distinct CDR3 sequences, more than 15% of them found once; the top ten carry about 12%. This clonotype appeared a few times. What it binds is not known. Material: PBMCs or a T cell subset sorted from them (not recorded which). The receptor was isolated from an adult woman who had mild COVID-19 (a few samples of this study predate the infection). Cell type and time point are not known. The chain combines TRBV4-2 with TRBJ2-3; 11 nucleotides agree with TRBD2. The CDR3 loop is CASSQVSGGASDTQYF. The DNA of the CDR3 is TGTGCCAGCAGCCAGGTTAGCGGGGGGGCCTCAGATACGCAGTATTTT.